This T cell receptor beta chain is from a study of T cells in Graves' hyperthyroidism and ophthalmopathy. This CDR3 comprises 14 residues. CDR1 and CDR2 from the germline V gene are MNHEY and SVGAGI. V was shortened by 0 bases and J by 7 bases, with 11 bases between the two germline ends. TCR beta CDR3 sequences were amplified from RNA transcripts. A set of HTBI primers served as the primers for a first-round RT-PCR of the TCR CDR3. TCRdb ran MiXCR on the multiplex PCR reads and lists one entry per CDR3 protein. The sample contains a few hundred thousand distinct CDR3 sequences, about a sixth of which appear only once.

This receptor was taken from a man between 35 and 55 years old with Graves' hyperthyroidism. The chain is built from TRBV6-5 and TRBJ2-3; no reliable D call. Sequencing input: blood. DNA of the CDR3: TGTGCCAGCAGTTACTCGAACGGGCGGAATACGCAGTATTTT. This codes for CASSYSNGRNTQYF.